This TCR beta chain was captured in a study of regulatory T cells. Study outcomes and limitations: Hydrophobic residues at CDR3 positions 6 and 7 were enriched in conventional CD4+ T cells of CD3G-deficient patients.

Deletions cut 3 bases from V and 5 bases from J, with 10 bases between. Germline V gene data show CDR1 as MGHRA and CDR2 as YSYEKL. The CDR3 extends over 13 amino acids. CD4+ T cells were divided by sorting: CD25-high CD127-low Tregs, CD25-low CD127-high conventional cells. Primers: 52 TRBV forward and 13 TRBJ reverse. Using immunoSEQ multiplex PCR, the repertoire was profiled, and TCRdb retains in-frame clones only, with some absent. The repertoire includes some 23,000 clones, approximately 91% of them detected once, and roughly 1.3% sits in the top ten. Comments on this clone: What it binds is not known.

The TCR comes from a child under 18 with CD3G deficiency. The specimen sequenced was conventional CD4+ T cells sorted from blood. The V and J genes are TRBV4-1 and TRBJ1-2; D is ambiguous. The CDR3 DNA is TGCGCCAGCAGCCAGTCCTGGGGTTATGGCTACACCTTC. Protein product: CASSQSWGYGYTF.